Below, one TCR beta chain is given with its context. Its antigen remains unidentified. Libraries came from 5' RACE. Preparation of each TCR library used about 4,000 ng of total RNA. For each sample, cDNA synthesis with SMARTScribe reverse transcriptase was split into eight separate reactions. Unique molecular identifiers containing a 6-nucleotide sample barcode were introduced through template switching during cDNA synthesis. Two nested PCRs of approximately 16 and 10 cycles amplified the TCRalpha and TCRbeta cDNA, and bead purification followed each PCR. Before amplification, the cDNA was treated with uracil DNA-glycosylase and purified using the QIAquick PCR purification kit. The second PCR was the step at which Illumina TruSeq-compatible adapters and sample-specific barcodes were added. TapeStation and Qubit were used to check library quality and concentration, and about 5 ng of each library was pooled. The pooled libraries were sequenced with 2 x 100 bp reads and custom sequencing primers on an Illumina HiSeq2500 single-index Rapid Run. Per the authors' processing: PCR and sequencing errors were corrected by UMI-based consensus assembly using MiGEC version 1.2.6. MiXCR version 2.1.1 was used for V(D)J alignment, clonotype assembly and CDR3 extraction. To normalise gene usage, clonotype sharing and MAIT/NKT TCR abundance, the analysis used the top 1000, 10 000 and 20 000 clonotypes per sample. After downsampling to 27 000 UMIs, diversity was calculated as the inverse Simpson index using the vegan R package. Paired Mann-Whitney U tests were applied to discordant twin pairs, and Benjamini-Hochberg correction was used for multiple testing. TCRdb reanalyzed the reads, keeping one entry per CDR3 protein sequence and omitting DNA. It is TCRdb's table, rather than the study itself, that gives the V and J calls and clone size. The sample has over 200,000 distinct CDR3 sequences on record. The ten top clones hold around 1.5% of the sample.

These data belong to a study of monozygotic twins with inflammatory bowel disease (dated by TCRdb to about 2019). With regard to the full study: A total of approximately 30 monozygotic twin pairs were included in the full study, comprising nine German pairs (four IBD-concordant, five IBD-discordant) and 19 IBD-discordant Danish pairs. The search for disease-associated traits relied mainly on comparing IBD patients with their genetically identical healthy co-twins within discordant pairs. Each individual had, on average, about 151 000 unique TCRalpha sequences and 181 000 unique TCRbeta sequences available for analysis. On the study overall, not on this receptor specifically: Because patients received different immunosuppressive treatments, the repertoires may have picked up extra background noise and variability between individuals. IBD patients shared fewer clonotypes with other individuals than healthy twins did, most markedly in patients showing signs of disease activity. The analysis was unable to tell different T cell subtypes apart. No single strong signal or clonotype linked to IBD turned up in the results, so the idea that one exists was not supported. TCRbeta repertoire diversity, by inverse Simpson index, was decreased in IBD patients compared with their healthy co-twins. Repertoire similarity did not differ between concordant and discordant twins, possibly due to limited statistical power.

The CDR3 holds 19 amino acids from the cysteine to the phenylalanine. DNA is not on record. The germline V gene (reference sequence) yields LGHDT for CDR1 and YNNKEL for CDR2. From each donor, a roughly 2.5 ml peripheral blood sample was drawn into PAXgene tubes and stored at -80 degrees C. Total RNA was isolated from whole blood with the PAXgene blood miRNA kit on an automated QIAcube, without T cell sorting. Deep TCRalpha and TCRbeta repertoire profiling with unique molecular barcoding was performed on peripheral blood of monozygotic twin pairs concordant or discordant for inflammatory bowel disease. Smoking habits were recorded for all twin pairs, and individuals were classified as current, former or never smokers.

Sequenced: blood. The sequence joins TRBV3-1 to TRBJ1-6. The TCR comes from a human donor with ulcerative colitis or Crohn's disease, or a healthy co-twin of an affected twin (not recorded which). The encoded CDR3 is CASSHSARFGRINYSPLHF.